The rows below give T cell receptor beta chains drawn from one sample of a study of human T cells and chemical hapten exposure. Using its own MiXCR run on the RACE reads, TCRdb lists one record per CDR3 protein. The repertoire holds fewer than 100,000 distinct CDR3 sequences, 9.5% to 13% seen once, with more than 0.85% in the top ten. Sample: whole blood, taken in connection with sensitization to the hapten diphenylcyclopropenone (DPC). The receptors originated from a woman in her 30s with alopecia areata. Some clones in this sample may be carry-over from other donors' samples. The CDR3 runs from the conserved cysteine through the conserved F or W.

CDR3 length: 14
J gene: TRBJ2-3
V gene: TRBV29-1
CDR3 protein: CSVDPGGVTDTQYF

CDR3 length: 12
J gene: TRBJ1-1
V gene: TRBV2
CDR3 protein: CASSETGTEAFF

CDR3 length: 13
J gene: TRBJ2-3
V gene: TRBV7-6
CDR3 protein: CASSLTGGVTQYF

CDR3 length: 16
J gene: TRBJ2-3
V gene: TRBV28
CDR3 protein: CASSPNSGSRSDTQYF

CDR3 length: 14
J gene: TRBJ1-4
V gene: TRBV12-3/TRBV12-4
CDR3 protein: CASSLNALGEKLFF

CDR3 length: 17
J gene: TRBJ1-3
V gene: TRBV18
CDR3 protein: CASSPSFSTVSGNTIYF

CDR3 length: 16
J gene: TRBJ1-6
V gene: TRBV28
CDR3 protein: CASSLPDSSNNSPLHF

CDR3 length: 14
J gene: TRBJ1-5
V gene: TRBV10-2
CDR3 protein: CASSEGQGWGPQHF

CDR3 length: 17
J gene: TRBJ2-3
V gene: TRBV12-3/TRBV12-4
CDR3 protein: CASRRFRTSGGTDTQYF

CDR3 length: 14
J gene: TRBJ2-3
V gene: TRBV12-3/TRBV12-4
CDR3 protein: CASSPAGLEDTQYF

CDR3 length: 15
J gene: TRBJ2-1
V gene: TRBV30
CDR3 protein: CAWTTGRGTYNEQFF

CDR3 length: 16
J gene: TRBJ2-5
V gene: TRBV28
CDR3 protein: CASSFLPGAGQETQYF

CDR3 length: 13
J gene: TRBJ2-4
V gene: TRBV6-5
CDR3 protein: CASSYGISDIQYF

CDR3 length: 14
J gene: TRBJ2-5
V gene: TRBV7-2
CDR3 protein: CASSSRQGAETQYF

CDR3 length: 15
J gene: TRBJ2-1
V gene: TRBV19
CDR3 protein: CASGTSGSLYNEQFF

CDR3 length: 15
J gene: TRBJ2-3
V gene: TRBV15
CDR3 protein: CATSRDRGFTDTQYF

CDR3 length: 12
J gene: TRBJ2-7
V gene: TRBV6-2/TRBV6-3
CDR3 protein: CASAGGTYEQYF

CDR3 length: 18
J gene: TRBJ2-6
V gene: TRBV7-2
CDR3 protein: CASSKPTGGATGANVLTF

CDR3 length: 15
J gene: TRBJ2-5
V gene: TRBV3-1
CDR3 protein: CASSPGQGTQETQYF

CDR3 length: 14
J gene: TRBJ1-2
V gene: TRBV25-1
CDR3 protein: CASSEGGRGNGYTF

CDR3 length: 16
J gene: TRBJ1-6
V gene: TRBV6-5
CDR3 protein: CASSYSRGIGTAPLHF

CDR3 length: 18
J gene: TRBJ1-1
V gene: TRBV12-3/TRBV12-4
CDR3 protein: CASSLLPGVLGWNTEAFF

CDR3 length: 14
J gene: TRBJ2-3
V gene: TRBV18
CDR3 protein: CASSLWMGTDTQYF

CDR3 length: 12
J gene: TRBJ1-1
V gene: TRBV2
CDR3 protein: CASKYYSTEAFF

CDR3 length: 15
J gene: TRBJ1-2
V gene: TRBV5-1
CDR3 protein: CASSLGNNVDYGYTF

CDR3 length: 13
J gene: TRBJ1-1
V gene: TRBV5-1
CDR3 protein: CASSLVGDTEAFF

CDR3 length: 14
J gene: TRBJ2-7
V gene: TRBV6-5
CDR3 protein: CASSYDSAPYEQYF